This T cell receptor beta chain was sequenced in a study of beta chain features in type 1 diabetes. cDNA synthesis used the whole RNA isolate, giving expressed TCRB sequences. Sequencing used immunoSEQ multiplex PCR; TCRdb keeps in-frame clones, though not all of them. Of 130,000 to 150,000 clones listed, around a tenth were seen once; the top ten hold 0.68%. In this sample, this clone turned up a few times. Its antigen is as yet unknown. One end of the junction is discordant with germline, which a read error may explain. Study-wide results and limits: Naive, central memory and Treg TCRB repertoires appeared more alike in patients than in healthy donors. Cells with high TCR expression could be over-represented when cDNA is sequenced. Among all four CD4+ subsets, Type 1 diabetes patients had TCRB CDR3s that were moderately but significantly shorter.

CDR1 is ENHRY and CDR2 is SYGVKD in the germline V gene. The CDR3 consists of 15 residues. Sequenced input: central memory CD4+ T cells from blood. V is TRBV10-3 and J is TRBJ2-1; 8 nucleotides agree with TRBD2. This sequence was found in a man aged 18 to 35 in good health. The CDR3 DNA reads as TGTGCCAGCAGTTCTGGGACTAGAACGGTCCATGAGCAGTTCTTC. Residues: CASSSGTRTVHEQFF.